This note documents a single T cell receptor (beta chain) sequence. Its antigen is not identified. The sample is drawn from a study of blood T cells in healthy people across ages. A second PCR, run for roughly 7 to 11 cycles, used a sample-barcoded 5' primer plus a J-beta primer mix. Template switching added a 12-random-nucleotide identifier to every cDNA molecule. Each of the samples gave a minimum of 3 million paired-end reads that contained CDR3. TCRdb analysed the 5' RACE reads with MiXCR anew, one entry per CDR3 protein. The table has some 1.5 million distinct CDR3 sequences, 28% seen once. This CDR3 spans 14 amino acids. The J segment lost 2 bases and the V segment lost 1 base, leaving 3 bases of the junction unmatched. Germline V lookup: CDR1 DFQATT, CDR2 SNEGSKA (reference sequence). Regarding the study as a whole: A roughly linear fall in TCR beta diversity per million T cells was seen with increasing age.

Input material: blood. V gene TRBV20-1 combines with J gene TRBJ2-3, with 7 bases fitting TRBD2. This sequence originates from a woman aged 30 to 39 in good health. The CDR3 protein is CSARGGGDTDTQYF. The CDR3 nucleotides read TGCAGTGCTAGAGGCGGGGGAGACACAGATACGCAGTATTTT.